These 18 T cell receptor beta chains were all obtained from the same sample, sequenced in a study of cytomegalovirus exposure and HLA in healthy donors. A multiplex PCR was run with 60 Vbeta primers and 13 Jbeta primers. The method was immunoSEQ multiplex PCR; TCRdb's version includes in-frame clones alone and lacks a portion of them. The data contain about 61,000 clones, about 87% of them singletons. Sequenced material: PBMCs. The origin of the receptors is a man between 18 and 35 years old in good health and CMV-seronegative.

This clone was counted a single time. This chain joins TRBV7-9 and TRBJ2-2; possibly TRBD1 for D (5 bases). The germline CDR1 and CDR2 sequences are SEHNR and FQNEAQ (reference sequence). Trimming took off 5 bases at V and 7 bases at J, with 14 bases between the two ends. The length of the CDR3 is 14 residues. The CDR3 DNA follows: TGTGCCAGCAGCCCTGATCAGGGTATCGGGGAGCTGTTTTTT. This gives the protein CASSPDQGIGELFF.

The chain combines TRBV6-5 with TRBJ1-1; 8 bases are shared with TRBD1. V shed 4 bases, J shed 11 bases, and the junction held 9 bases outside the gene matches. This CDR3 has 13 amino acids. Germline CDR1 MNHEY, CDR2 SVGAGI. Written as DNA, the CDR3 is TGTGCCAGCAGTTCCCCGGCAGGGGGCCTGGCTTTCTTT. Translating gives CASSSPAGGLAFF.

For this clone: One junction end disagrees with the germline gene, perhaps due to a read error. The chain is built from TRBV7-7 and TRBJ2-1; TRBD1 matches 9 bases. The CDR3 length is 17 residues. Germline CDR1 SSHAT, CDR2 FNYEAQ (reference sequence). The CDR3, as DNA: TGTGCTAGCAGCTTACTCTCAACCGGGACAGGGAGGCATGAGCAGTTCTTC. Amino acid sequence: CASSLLSTGTGRHEQFF.

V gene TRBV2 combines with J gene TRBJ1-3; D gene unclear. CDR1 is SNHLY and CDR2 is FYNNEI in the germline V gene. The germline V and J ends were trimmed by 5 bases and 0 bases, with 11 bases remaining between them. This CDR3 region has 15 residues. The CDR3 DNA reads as TGTGCCAGCAGTCGAGACAACCACTCTGGAAACACCATATATTTT. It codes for CASSRDNHSGNTIYF.

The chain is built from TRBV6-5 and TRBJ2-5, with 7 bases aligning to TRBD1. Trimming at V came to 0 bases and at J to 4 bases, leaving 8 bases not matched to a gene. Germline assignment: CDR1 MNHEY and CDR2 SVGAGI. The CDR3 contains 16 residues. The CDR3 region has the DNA TGTGCCAGCAGTTACTCAGACGGGGCAGGGGGAGAGACCCAGTACTTC. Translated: CASSYSDGAGGETQYF.

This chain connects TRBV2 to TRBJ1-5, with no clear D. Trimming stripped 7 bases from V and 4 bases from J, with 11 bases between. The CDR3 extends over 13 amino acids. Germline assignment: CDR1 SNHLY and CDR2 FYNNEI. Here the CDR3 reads CASILTINQPQHF. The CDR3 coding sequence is TGTGCCAGCATATTGACAATAAATCAGCCCCAGCATTTT.

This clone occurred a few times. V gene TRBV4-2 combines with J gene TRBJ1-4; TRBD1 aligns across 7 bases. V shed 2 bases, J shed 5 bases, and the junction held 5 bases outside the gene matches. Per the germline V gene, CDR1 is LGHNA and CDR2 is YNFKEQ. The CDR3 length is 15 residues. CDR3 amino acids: CASSQSDRANEKLFF. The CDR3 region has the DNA TGTGCCAGCAGCCAATCCGACAGGGCCAATGAAAAACTGTTTTTT.

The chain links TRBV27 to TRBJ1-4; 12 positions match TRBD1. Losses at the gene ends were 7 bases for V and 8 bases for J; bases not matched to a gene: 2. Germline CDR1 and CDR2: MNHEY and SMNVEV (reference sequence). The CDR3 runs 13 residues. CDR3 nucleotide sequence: TGTGCCAGCACGGGACAGGGGGCAGAAAAACTGTTTTTT. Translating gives CASTGQGAEKLFF.

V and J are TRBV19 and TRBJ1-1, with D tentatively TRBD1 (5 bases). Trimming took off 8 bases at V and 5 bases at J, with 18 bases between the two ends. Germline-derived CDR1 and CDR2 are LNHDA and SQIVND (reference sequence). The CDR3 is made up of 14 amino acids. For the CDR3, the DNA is TGTGCCAGTTTTCCTAGGGGAGGGGATACTGAAGCTTTCTTT. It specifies CASFPRGGDTEAFF.

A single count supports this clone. The CDR3 DNA sequence: TGTGCCAGCAGCTTGAGGTCACGGGTCTATGGCTACACCTTC. Its protein product is CASSLRSRVYGYTF. The V and J genes are TRBV13 and TRBJ1-2; no clear D gene. Trimming removed 3 bases at V and 4 bases at J, with 12 bases between. The CDR3 consists of 14 residues. Germline V gene lookup returns CDR1 PRHDT and CDR2 FYEKMQ (reference sequence).

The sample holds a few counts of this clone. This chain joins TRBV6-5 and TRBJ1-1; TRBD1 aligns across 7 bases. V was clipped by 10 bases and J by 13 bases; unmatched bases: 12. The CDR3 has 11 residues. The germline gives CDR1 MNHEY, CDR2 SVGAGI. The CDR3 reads CATRQGQEGFF. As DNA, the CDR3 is TGTGCCACCAGACAGGGCCAAGAGGGTTTCTTT.

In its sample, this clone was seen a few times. CDR3 nucleotides: TGCGCCAGCAGCCGGGACAGGGGCACAGATACGCAGTATTTT. Translating gives CASSRDRGTDTQYF. The chain employs TRBV5-1 and TRBJ2-3, with 9 positions matching TRBD1. CDR3 size: 14 residues. Germline values: CDR1 SGHRS, CDR2 YFSETQ. J was trimmed by 1 base and V by 4 bases; bases with no gene match: 1.

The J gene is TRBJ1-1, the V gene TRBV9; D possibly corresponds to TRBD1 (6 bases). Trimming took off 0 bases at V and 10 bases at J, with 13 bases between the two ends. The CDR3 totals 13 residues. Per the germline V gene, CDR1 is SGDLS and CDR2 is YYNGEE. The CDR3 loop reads CASSVGGGAGAFF. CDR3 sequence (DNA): TGTGCCAGCAGCGTAGGGGGGGGCGCAGGAGCTTTCTTT.

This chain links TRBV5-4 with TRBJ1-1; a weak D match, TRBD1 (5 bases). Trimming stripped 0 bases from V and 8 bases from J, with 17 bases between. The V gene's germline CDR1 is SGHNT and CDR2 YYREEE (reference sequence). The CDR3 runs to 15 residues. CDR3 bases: TGTGCCAGCAGCTTGGAGGGAGCGGGGCTAGCCGAAGCTTTCTTT. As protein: CASSLEGAGLAEAFF.

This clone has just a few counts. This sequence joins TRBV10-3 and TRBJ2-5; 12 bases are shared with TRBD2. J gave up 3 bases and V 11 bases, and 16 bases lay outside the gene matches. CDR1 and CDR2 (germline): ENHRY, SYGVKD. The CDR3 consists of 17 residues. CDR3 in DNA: TGTGCCGCGGCGTCGGGACTAGCGGGTGACCTTAAAGAGACCCAGTACTTC. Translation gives CAAASGLAGDLKETQYF.

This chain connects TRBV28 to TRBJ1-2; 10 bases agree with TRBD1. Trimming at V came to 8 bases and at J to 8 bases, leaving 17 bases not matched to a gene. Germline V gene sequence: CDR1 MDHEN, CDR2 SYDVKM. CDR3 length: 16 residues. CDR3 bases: TGTGCCAGCCTGACGCAGCTGGAGACAGGGGGCCGAGGCTACACCTTC. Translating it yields CASLTQLETGGRGYTF.

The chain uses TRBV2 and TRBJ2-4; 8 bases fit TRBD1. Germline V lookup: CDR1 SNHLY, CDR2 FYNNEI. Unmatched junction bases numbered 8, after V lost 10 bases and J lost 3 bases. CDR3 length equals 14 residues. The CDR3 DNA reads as TGTGCCACCTCAGGGGGCCGCGGCAAAAACATTCAGTACTTC. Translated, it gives CATSGGRGKNIQYF.

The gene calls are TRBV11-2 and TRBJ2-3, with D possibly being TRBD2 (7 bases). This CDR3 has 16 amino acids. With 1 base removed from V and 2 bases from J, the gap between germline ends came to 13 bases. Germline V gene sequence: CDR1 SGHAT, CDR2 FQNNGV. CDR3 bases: TGTGCCAGCAGCTTAGTCGGGGGGCAGTTCACAGATACGCAGTATTTT. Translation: CASSLVGGQFTDTQYF.